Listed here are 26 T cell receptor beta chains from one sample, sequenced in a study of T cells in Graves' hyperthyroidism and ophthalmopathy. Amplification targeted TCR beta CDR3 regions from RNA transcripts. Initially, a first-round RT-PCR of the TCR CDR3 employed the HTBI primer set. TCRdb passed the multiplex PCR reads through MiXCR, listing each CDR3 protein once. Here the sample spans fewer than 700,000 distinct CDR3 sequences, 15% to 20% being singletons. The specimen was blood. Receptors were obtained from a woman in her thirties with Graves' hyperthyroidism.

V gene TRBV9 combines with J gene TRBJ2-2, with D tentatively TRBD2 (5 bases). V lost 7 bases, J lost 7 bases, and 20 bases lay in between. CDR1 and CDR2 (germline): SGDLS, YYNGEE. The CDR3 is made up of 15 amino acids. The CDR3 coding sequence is TGTGCCAGCCACCCTGATGGACGAGAGGGCGGGGAGCTGTTTTTT. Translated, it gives CASHPDGREGGELFF. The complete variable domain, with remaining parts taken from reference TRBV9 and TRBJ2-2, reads DSGVTQTPKHLITATGQRVTLRCSPRSGDLSVYWYQQSLDQGLQFLIQYYNGEERAKGNILERFSAQQFPDLHSELNLSSLELGDSALYFCASHPDGREGGELFFGEGSRLTVL.

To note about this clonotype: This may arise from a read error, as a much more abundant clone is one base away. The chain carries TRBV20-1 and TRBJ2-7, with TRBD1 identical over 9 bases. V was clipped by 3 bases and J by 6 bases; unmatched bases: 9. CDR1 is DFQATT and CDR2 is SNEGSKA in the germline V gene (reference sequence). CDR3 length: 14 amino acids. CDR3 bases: TGCAGTGCTAGTCCTTGGGGACAGGGTTGCGAGCAGTACTTC. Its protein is CSASPWGQGCEQYF.

CDR3 DNA: TGCAGCGTTGAAGAGGGGGCTTTTAATGAGCAGTTCTTC. Residues: CSVEEGAFNEQFF. The rearrangement joins TRBV29-1 to TRBJ2-1; a weak D match, TRBD1 (6 bases). The CDR3 is made up of 13 amino acids. CDR1 is SQVTM and CDR2 is ANQGSEA in the germline V gene. Deletions cut 0 bases from V and 7 bases from J, with 10 bases between.

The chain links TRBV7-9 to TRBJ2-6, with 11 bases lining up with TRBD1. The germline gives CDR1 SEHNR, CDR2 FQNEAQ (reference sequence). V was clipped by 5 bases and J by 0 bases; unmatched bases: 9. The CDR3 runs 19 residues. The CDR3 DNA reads TGTGCCAGCAGCCTCCATGGACAGGGGGCATTCTCTGGGGCCAACGTCCTGACTTTC. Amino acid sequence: CASSLHGQGAFSGANVLTF.

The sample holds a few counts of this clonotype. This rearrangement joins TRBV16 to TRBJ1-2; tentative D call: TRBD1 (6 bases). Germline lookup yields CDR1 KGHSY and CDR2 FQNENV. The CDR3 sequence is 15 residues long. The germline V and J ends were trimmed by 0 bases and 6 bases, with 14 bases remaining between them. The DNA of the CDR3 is TGTGCCAGCAGCCAATCCCGGGGGCAGACTAATGGCTACACCTTC. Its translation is CASSQSRGQTNGYTF.

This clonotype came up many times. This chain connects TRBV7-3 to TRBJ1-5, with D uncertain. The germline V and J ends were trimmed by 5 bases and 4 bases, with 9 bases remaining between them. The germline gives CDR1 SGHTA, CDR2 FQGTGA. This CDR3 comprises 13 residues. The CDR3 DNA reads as TGTGCCAGCAGCCCGCAGGCAAATCAGCCCCAGCATTTT. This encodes CASSPQANQPQHF.

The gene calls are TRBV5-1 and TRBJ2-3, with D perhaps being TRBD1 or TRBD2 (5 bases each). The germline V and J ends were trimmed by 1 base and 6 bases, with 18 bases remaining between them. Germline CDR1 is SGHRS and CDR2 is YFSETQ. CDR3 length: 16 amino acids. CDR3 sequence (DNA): TGCGCCAGCAGCTTGACCCCCGGGGCATCAGGCGATACGCAGTATTTT. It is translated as CASSLTPGASGDTQYF.

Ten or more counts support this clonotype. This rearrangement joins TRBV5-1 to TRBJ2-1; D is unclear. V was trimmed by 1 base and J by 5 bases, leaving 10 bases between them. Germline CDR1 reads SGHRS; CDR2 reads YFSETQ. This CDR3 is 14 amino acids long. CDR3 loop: CASSLRLTNNEQFF. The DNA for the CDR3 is TGCGCCAGCAGCTTGAGACTCACTAACAATGAGCAGTTCTTC.

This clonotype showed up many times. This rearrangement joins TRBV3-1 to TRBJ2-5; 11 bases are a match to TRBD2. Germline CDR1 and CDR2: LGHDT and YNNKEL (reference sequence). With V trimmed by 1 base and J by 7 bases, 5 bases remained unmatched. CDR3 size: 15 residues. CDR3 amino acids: CASSQVAGGVGTQYF. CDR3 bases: TGTGCCAGCAGCCAAGTAGCGGGAGGGGTGGGGACCCAGTACTTC.

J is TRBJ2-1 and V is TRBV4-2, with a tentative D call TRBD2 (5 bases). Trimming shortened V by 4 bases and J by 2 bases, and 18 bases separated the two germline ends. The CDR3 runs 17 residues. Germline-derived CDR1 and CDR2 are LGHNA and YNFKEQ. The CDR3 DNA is TGTGCCAGCAGCCGCCTGGGGAGCGGAGAGACCTACAATGAGCAGTTCTTC. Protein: CASSRLGSGETYNEQFF.

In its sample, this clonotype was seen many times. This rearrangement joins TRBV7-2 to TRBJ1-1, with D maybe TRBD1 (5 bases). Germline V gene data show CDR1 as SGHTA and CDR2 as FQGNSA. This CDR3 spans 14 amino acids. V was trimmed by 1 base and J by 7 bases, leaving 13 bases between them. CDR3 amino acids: CASSLVRGSLEAFF. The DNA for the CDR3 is TGTGCCAGCAGCTTAGTCCGGGGGAGCCTTGAAGCTTTCTTT.

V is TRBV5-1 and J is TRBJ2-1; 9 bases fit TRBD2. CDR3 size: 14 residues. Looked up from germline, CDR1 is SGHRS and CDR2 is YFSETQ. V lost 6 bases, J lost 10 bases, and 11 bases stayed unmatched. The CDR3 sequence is CASKVIAGDDEQFF. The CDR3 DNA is TGCGCCAGCAAGGTAATAGCGGGAGACGACGAGCAGTTCTTC.

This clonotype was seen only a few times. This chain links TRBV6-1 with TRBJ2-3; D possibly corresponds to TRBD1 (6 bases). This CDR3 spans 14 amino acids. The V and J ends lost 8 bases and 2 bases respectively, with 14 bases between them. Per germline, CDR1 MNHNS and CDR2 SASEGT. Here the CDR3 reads CASLRQVLTDTQYF. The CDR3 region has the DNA TGTGCCAGCCTCCGACAGGTCCTCACAGATACGCAGTATTTT.

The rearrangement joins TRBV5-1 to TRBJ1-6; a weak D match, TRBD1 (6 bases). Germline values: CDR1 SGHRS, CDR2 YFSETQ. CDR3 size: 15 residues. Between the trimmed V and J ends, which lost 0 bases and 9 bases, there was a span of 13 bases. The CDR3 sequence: CASSLEGARGSPLHF. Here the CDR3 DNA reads TGCGCCAGCAGCTTGGAAGGGGCCAGGGGTTCACCCCTCCACTTT.

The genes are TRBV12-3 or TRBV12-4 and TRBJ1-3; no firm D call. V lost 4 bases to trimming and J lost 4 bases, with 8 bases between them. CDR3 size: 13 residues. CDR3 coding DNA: TGTGCCAGCAGTTCGTATGTGGGAAACACCATATATTTT. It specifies CASSSYVGNTIYF.

CDR3 bases: TGCAGCGTTGAAGGTCGCGGGGCTTTCTTT. It is translated as CSVEGRGAFF. J is TRBJ1-1 and V is TRBV29-1; D is ambiguous. Germline V gene lookup returns CDR1 SQVTM and CDR2 ANQGSEA. The CDR3 loop spans 10 amino acids. V lost 1 base to trimming and J lost 11 bases, with 8 bases between them.

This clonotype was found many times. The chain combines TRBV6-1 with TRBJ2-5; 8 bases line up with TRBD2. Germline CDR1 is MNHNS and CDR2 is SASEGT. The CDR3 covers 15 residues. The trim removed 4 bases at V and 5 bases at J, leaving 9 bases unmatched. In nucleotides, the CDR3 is TGTGCCAGCAGTGTCACGGGAGGGCCTCCCGAGACCCAGTACTTC. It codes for CASSVTGGPPETQYF.

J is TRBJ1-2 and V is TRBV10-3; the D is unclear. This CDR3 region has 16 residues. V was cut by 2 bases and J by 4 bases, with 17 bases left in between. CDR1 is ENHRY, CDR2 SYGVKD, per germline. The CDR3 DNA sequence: TGTGCCATCAGTGAGAGTCGAGACACCCTCCGCTATGGCTACACCTTC. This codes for CAISESRDTLRYGYTF.

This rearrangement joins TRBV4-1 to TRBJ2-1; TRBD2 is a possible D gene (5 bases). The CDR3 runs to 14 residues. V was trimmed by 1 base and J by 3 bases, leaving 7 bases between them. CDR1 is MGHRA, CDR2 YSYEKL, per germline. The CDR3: CASSQAGIYNEQFF. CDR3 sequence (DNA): TGCGCCAGCAGCCAAGCGGGAATCTACAATGAGCAGTTCTTC.

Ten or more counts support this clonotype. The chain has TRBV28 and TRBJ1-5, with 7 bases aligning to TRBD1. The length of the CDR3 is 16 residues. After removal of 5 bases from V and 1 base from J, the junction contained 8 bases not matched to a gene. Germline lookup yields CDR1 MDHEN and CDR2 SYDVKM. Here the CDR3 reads CASSGGVQGSNQPQHF. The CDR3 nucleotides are TGTGCCAGCAGTGGGGGGGTACAGGGGAGCAATCAGCCCCAGCATTTT.

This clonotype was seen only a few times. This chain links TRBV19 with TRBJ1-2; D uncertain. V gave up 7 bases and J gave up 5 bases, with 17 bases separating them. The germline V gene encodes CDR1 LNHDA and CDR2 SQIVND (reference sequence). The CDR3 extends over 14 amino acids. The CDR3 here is CASNIFDSPYGYTF. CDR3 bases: TGTGCCAGTAATATCTTCGATTCCCCATATGGCTACACCTTC.

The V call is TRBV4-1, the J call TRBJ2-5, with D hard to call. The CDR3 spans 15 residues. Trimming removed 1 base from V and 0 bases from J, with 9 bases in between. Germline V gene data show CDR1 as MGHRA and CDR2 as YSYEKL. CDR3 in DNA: TGCGCCAGCAGCCAAGGTTCGCGGTACCAAGAGACCCAGTACTTC. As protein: CASSQGSRYQETQYF.

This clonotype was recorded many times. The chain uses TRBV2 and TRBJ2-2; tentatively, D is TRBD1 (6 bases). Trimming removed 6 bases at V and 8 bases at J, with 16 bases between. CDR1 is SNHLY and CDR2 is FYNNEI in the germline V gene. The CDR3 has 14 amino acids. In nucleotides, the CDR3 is TGTGCCAGCAGGAGACAGGTTGCGGATGGGGAGCTGTTTTTT. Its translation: CASRRQVADGELFF.

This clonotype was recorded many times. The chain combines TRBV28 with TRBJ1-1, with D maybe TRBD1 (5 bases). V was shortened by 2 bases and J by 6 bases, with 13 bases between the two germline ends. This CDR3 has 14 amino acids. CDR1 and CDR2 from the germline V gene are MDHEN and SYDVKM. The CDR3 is CASSLTGGLAEAFF. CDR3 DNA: TGTGCCAGCAGTTTAACGGGGGGTTTGGCTGAAGCTTTCTTT.

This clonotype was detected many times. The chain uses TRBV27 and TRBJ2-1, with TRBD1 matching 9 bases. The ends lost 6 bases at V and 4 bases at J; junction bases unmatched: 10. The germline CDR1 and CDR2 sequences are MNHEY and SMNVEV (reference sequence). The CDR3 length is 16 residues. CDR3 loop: CASSQLGTGSYNEQFF. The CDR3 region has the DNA TGTGCCAGCAGCCAACTCGGGACAGGGAGTTACAATGAGCAGTTCTTC.

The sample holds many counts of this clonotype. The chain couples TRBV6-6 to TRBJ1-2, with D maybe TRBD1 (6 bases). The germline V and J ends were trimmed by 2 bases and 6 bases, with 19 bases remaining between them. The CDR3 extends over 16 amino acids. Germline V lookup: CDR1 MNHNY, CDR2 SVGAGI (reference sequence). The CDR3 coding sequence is TGTGCCAGCAGTTACAACCCTCCCGACAGGTTTGATGGCTACACCTTC. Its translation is CASSYNPPDRFDGYTF.